This record covers a single T cell receptor beta chain. The sample comes from a study of brain T cells in children with intractable seizures. This table comes from immunoSEQ multiplex PCR, and its TCRdb copy is limited to in-frame clones, with some not included. The sample records about 350,000 clones, nearly 95% being singletons. V was cut by 0 bases and J by 9 bases, with 9 bases left in between. In germline, CDR1 is LNHNV, CDR2 YYDKDF (reference sequence). The CDR3 contains 13 residues. Stated time point: blood from clinic visit 5 months post-surgery; TSC patient then seizure free. Before surgery, patients took at least one anti-epileptic drug.

The specimen was peripheral blood, collected 4 to 6 months after surgery. This clonotype was sampled from a boy under three years old with tuberous sclerosis and intractable seizures. The chain combines TRBV15 with TRBJ2-1; no clear D gene. The CDR3 reads CATSRDPWGEQFF. CDR3 nucleotides: TGTGCCACCAGCAGAGACCCCTGGGGTGAGCAGTTCTTC. Full variable domain (rest looked up from reference TRBV15 and TRBJ2-1): DAMVIQNPRYQVTQFGKPVTLSCSQTLNHNVMYWYQQKSSQAPKLLFHYYDKDFNNEADTPDNFQSRRPNTSFCFLDIRSPGLGDTAMYLCATSRDPWGEQFFGPGTRLTVL.